This T cell receptor (beta chain) appears in the sequencing data of a study of T cells in Graves' hyperthyroidism and ophthalmopathy. Study-wide results and caveats: With a median lead of 6.5 months before onset, the model predicted ophthalmopathy. Blood also held most thyroid clonotypes expanded beyond 0.001.

What was amplified from RNA transcripts were TCR beta CDR3 regions. When the TCR CDR3 underwent first-round RT-PCR, the HTBI primer set was used. TCRdb reanalysed the multiplex PCR reads using MiXCR and keeps one entry per CDR3 protein. The sample has about 400,000 distinct CDR3 sequences, about 15% seen once. Diagnosing involved the use of clinical symptoms, serum thyroxine and TRAb, thyroid ultrasound and orbital computed tomography. The CDR3 has 16 residues. In germline, CDR1 is SQVTM, CDR2 ANQGSEA. Trimming removed 6 bases from V and 2 bases from J, with 21 bases in between. This clonotype came up many times. Its antigen is not known.

The source of this sequence is a young woman with Graves' hyperthyroidism. The sequencing input was blood. This chain links TRBV29-1 with TRBJ2-3; D tentatively reads TRBD1 or TRBD2 (6 bases each). Here the CDR3 DNA reads TGCAGCGTCTACGACCCCGGGGGCACAAACACAGATACGCAGTATTTT. Translation: CSVYDPGGTNTDTQYF.